A selection of T cell receptor beta chains follows, all from one sample in a study of T cell changes during pregnancy in multiple sclerosis. TCRdb's table, derived via immunoSEQ multiplex PCR, lists solely in-frame clones and lacks some. The data hold 84,000 or so clones, with about 94% observed a single time. The sequencing here drew on peripheral blood, taken in the third trimester of pregnancy. The receptors here all came from a female donor with multiple sclerosis, enrolled in a pregnancy study. Both conserved end residues are part of each CDR3. Fields, in order: V gene, D gene, clone size, J gene, CDR3 protein, CDR3 DNA. The D gene is left open where the match is weak. Clone size is not always given. Where it is, it says once, few, many or a class for expanded clones.

V gene: TRBV5-4; D gene: .; clone size: .; J gene: TRBJ1-2; CDR3 protein: CASSTPTTPADGYTF; CDR3 DNA: TGTGCCAGCAGCACCCCGACAACGCCCGCTGATGGCTACACCTTC
V gene: TRBV29-1; D gene: .; clone size: .; J gene: TRBJ2-5; CDR3 protein: CSVEGSRAQETQYF; CDR3 DNA: TGCAGCGTTGAGGGTTCCAGGGCCCAAGAGACCCAGTACTTC
V gene: TRBV7-8; D gene: TRBD2; clone size: .; J gene: TRBJ2-7; CDR3 protein: CASTPRGRGGYSYEQYF; CDR3 DNA: TGTGCCAGCACCCCACGGGGGAGGGGCGGCTACTCCTACGAGCAGTACTTC
V gene: TRBV14; D gene: TRBD1; clone size: .; J gene: TRBJ1-2; CDR3 protein: CASSGDRGYGYTF; CDR3 DNA: TGTGCCAGCAGCGGGGACAGGGGTTATGGCTACACCTTC
V gene: TRBV4-1; D gene: TRBD2; clone size: .; J gene: TRBJ2-3; CDR3 protein: CASSQVGLAGGRRTDTQYF; CDR3 DNA: TGCGCCAGCAGCCAAGTAGGACTAGCGGGGGGTCGACGCACAGATACGCAGTATTTT
V gene: TRBV30; D gene: .; clone size: .; J gene: TRBJ1-2; CDR3 protein: CAWSPGHPSISYTF; CDR3 DNA: TGTGCCTGGAGTCCGGGACACCCTTCCATCAGCTACACCTTC
V gene: TRBV9; D gene: TRBD2; clone size: .; J gene: TRBJ2-3; CDR3 protein: CASSVAPRGGTDTQYF; CDR3 DNA: TGTGCCAGCAGCGTAGCCCCGCGGGGGGGCACAGATACGCAGTATTTT
V gene: TRBV7-2; D gene: .; clone size: .; J gene: TRBJ1-4; CDR3 protein: CASSLDEEKLFF; CDR3 DNA: TGTGCCAGCAGCTTAGATGAGGAAAAACTGTTTTTT
V gene: TRBV9; D gene: TRBD1; clone size: .; J gene: TRBJ1-2; CDR3 protein: CASSAQAGTGTYGYTF; CDR3 DNA: TGTGCCAGCAGCGCGCAGGCCGGGACAGGGACCTATGGCTACACCTTC
V gene: TRBV6-5; D gene: .; clone size: .; J gene: TRBJ2-2; CDR3 protein: CASSVRQLNTGELFF; CDR3 DNA: TGTGCCAGCAGTGTACGACAGTTGAACACCGGGGAGCTGTTTTTT
V gene: TRBV29-1; D gene: TRBD1; clone size: once; J gene: TRBJ2-2; CDR3 protein: CSVEDPKMQGVGGELFF; CDR3 DNA: TGCAGCGTTGAAGATCCAAAAATGCAGGGGGTCGGCGGGGAGCTGTTTTTT
V gene: TRBV23-1; D gene: TRBD1; clone size: .; J gene: TRBJ1-2; CDR3 protein: CASSQNDGAGGYTF; CDR3 DNA: TGCGCCAGCAGTCAAAACGATGGGGCAGGGGGTTACACCTTC
V gene: TRBV7-8; D gene: .; clone size: .; J gene: TRBJ1-1; CDR3 protein: CASSQDSPEAFF; CDR3 DNA: TGTGCCAGCAGCCAAGACAGTCCGGAGGCTTTCTTT
V gene: TRBV9; D gene: .; clone size: .; J gene: TRBJ2-3; CDR3 protein: CASSTRRGIDTQYF; CDR3 DNA: TGTGCCAGCAGCACCCGTCGGGGGATAGATACGCAGTATTTT
V gene: TRBV5-1; D gene: .; clone size: .; J gene: TRBJ1-1; CDR3 protein: CASSLEPMNTEAFF; CDR3 DNA: TGCGCCAGCAGCTTGGAGCCCATGAACACTGAAGCTTTCTTT
V gene: TRBV18; D gene: .; clone size: .; J gene: TRBJ1-2; CDR3 protein: CASSPRWGLDLANYGYTF; CDR3 DNA: TGTGCCAGCTCACCAAGGTGGGGACTGGATCTAGCTAACTATGGCTACACCTTC
V gene: TRBV9; D gene: .; clone size: .; J gene: TRBJ1-2; CDR3 protein: CASSVAPGDYGYTF; CDR3 DNA: TGTGCCAGCAGCGTAGCTCCGGGGGACTATGGCTACACCTTC
V gene: TRBV19; D gene: .; clone size: .; J gene: TRBJ1-1; CDR3 protein: CASSIRNTEAFF; CDR3 DNA: TGTGCCAGTAGTATCCGGAACACTGAAGCTTTCTTT
V gene: TRBV30; D gene: TRBD1; clone size: .; J gene: TRBJ1-5; CDR3 protein: CAWGTGGNNQPQHF; CDR3 DNA: TGTGCCTGGGGGACAGGGGGCAACAATCAGCCCCAGCATTTT
V gene: TRBV14; D gene: .; clone size: .; J gene: TRBJ2-1; CDR3 protein: CASSQGTAGSEQFF; CDR3 DNA: TGTGCCAGCAGCCAAGGGACCGCGGGGAGTGAGCAGTTCTTC
V gene: TRBV30; D gene: .; clone size: .; J gene: TRBJ2-7; CDR3 protein: CAWSSGQVMLYEQYF; CDR3 DNA: TGTGCCTGGAGTTCAGGGCAGGTCATGCTCTACGAGCAGTACTTC
V gene: TRBV28; D gene: .; clone size: .; J gene: TRBJ1-1; CDR3 protein: CASSLGEAVPVGAFF; CDR3 DNA: TGTGCCAGCAGTTTGGGGGAGGCAGTACCGGTCGGGGCTTTCTTT
V gene: TRBV27; D gene: TRBD1; clone size: .; J gene: TRBJ2-4; CDR3 protein: CASSLSRQGWEMAKNIQYF; CDR3 DNA: TGTGCCAGCAGTTTATCGCGACAGGGATGGGAGATGGCCAAAAACATTCAGTACTTC
V gene: TRBV19; D gene: .; clone size: .; J gene: TRBJ1-4; CDR3 protein: CASSIFGHNEKLFF; CDR3 DNA: TGTGCCAGTAGTATTTTTGGCCACAATGAAAAACTGTTTTTT